Below are 15 T cell receptor beta chains sequenced from a single sample in a study of T-cell memory formation after mild COVID-19. From the 5' RACE reads, TCRdb called clonotypes with MiXCR, one entry per CDR3 protein. The sample contains hundreds of thousands of distinct CDR3 sequences, 13% to 15% of which appear only once. The sequenced material came from PBMCs or a T cell subset sorted from them (not recorded which). These TCRs come from a man between 18 and 29 years old who had mild COVID-19 (a few samples of this study predate the infection). Cell type and time point are not known.

This clonotype was picked up many times. The rearrangement uses TRBV7-2 and TRBJ2-7; 7 bases align to TRBD2. The CDR3 totals 15 residues. Per germline, CDR1 SGHTA and CDR2 FQGNSA. J was trimmed by 0 bases and V by 0 bases; bases with no gene match: 2. CDR3 DNA: TGTGCCAGCAGCTTAGCGCGGGACTACTCCTACGAGCAGTACTTC. It is translated as CASSLARDYSYEQYF.

The table lists this clonotype with many counts. The rearrangement uses TRBV12-3 or TRBV12-4 and TRBJ2-7; D not resolved. V was shortened by 1 base and J by 6 bases, with 16 bases between the two germline ends. CDR3 length equals 15 residues. The CDR3 here is CASSLVTAPYSEQYF. CDR3 sequence (DNA): TGTGCCAGCAGTTTAGTAACTGCGCCCTATTCCGAGCAGTACTTC.

This clonotype was counted many times. CDR3 coding DNA: TGTGCCAGCAGCTTAGTACCGAATAGCAATCAGCCCCAGCATTTT. This gives the protein CASSLVPNSNQPQHF. This chain links TRBV7-2 with TRBJ1-5, with D hard to call. The V end lost 1 base, the J end lost 0 bases, and 7 bases lay between the germline ends. The length of the CDR3 is 15 residues. From germline, CDR1 is SGHTA and CDR2 FQGNSA.

This clonotype occurred a few times. CDR3 in amino acids: CASSPGTGDGEQFF. DNA of the CDR3: TGTGCCAGCAGCCCCGGGACAGGGGACGGTGAGCAGTTCTTC. J is TRBJ2-1 and V is TRBV4-2; 10 nucleotides agree with TRBD1. Germline V CDR1 and CDR2: LGHNA, YNFKEQ. V lost 4 bases to trimming and J lost 9 bases; unmatched junction nucleotides: 6. The CDR3 has 14 amino acids.

This clonotype was counted a few times. The chain carries TRBV12-3 or TRBV12-4 and TRBJ1-1; TRBD1 matches at 7 bases. The CDR3 is made up of 14 amino acids. V gave up 5 bases and J gave up 1 base; unmatched junction bases: 4. CDR3 in DNA: TGTGCCAGCAGTAACGGGACAGCGAACACTGAAGCTTTCTTT. Residues: CASSNGTANTEAFF.

This clonotype was recorded many times. The chain carries TRBV7-6 and TRBJ1-4; D possibly corresponds to TRBD1 (6 bases). The CDR3 length is 18 residues. Germline lookup yields CDR1 SGHVS and CDR2 FNYEAQ. The germline V and J ends were trimmed by 1 base and 0 bases, with 15 bases remaining between them. The CDR3 bases are TGTGCCAGCAGCTTAGAGGCCAGGGGATCCTCAACTAATGAAAAACTGTTTTTT. It encodes CASSLEARGSSTNEKLFF.

J is TRBJ2-5 and V is TRBV12-3 or TRBV12-4, with 11 nucleotides matching TRBD2. There are 14 residues in the CDR3. The V segment lost 7 bases and the J segment 5 bases; nucleotides outside the gene matches: 6. The CDR3 DNA follows: TGTGCCAGCATCTTTAGCGGGGGGGCTGAGACCCAGTACTTC. Protein product: CASIFSGGAETQYF.

This clonotype has ten or more counts. The chain recombines TRBV5-1 with TRBJ2-1; D is unresolved. Germline V gene data show CDR1 as SGHRS and CDR2 as YFSETQ. The CDR3 loop spans 16 amino acids. V was trimmed by 1 base and J by 1 base, leaving 12 bases between them. The CDR3 sequence is CASSLSDLQSYNEQFF. The CDR3 DNA is TGCGCCAGCAGCTTGAGTGACTTGCAGTCCTACAATGAGCAGTTCTTC.

In this sample, this clonotype turned up a few times. The chain recombines TRBV6-6 with TRBJ2-1, with 9 nucleotides matching TRBD1. This CDR3 contains 14 residues. The J segment lost 3 bases and the V segment lost 6 bases, leaving 3 bases of the junction unmatched. Germline V gives CDR1 MNHNY, CDR2 SVGAGI (reference sequence). CDR3 DNA sequence: TGTGCCAGCAGAACAGGGGGCGGCTACAATGAGCAGTTCTTC. Residues: CASRTGGGYNEQFF.

This clonotype came up a few times. The chain combines TRBV7-2 with TRBJ1-5; D possibly corresponds to TRBD1 (6 bases). This CDR3 region has 12 residues. The germline V and J ends were trimmed by 5 bases and 8 bases, with 10 bases remaining between them. CDR1 is SGHTA and CDR2 is FQGNSA in the germline V gene. In DNA, the CDR3 is TGTGCCAGCAGCGCGCCAGGGGAGCCCCAGCATTTT. Translation: CASSAPGEPQHF.

The chain is built from TRBV15 and TRBJ2-3, with 7 bases lining up with TRBD1. This CDR3 region has 15 residues. The J segment lost 1 base and the V segment lost 5 bases, leaving 6 bases of the junction unmatched. The germline gives CDR1 LNHNV, CDR2 YYDKDF (reference sequence). The CDR3 DNA sequence: TGTGCCACCAGCCGAACCGGACAGGGCACAGATACGCAGTATTTT. Translation: CATSRTGQGTDTQYF.

The CDR3 region is CASSKDPDVQGQFNSYEQYV. The CDR3 DNA is TGTGCCAGCAGCAAAGATCCCGATGTGCAGGGCCAGTTTAACTCCTACGAGCAGTACGTC. The rearrangement links TRBV21-1 to TRBJ2-7; whether TRBD2, the table's D call, matches the DNA was not checked. TRBV21-1 is shown as a pseudogene. This CDR3 is 20 amino acids long.

This clonotype was observed many times. The chain is built from TRBV7-3 and TRBJ2-7; no firm D call. The CDR3 is 10 residues long. V lost 5 bases, J lost 3 bases, and 2 bases lay in between. In germline, CDR1 is SGHTA, CDR2 FQGTGA. The CDR3 DNA sequence: TGTGCCAGCAGCCTCTACGAGCAGTACTTC. Amino acid sequence: CASSLYEQYF.

The chain combines TRBV20-1 with TRBJ1-1; weak D call: TRBD1 (6 bases). V lost 0 bases and J lost 5, with 13 bases in between. The germline V gene encodes CDR1 DFQATT and CDR2 SNEGSKA (reference sequence). The CDR3 is 14 residues long. The CDR3 region is CSAREAGAATEAFF. The CDR3 nucleotides read TGCAGTGCTAGAGAGGCAGGGGCGGCGACTGAAGCTTTCTTT.

This clonotype has a count of ten or more. The chain joins TRBV5-1 to TRBJ2-3; 9 bases match TRBD1. The CDR3 loop spans 14 amino acids. The V gene end was trimmed by 4 bases and the J gene end by 6 bases; junction bases not matched to a gene: 6. CDR1 and CDR2 (germline): SGHRS, YFSETQ. This CDR3 is CASSPDRGWDTQYF. The CDR3 nucleotides read TGCGCCAGCAGCCCGGACAGGGGCTGGGATACGCAGTATTTT.